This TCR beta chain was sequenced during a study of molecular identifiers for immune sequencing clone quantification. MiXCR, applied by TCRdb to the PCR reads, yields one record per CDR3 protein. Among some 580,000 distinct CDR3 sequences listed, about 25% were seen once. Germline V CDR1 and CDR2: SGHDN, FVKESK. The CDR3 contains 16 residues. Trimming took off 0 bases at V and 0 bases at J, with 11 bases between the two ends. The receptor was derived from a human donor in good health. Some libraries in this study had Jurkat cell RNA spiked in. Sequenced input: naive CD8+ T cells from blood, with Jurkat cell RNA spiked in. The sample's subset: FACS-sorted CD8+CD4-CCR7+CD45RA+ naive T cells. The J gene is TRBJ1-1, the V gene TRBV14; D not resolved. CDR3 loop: CASSQEGFEMNTEAFF. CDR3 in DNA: TGTGCCAGCAGCCAAGAGGGGTTCGAGATGAACACTGAAGCTTTCTTT.